Below, 5 T cell receptor beta chains from the same sample are listed, as sequenced in a study of T cells in Graves' hyperthyroidism and ophthalmopathy. Amplification targeted TCR beta CDR3 regions from RNA transcripts. The TCR CDR3 first-round RT-PCR relied on the HTBI primer set. Each CDR3 protein is one row after TCRdb ran MiXCR on the multiplex PCR reads. The sample has hundreds of thousands of distinct CDR3 sequences, roughly 14% seen once. The material sequenced was blood. The receptors come from a woman aged 45-65 years with Graves' ophthalmopathy.

Many counts were recorded for this clonotype. The V gene is TRBV7-3, the J gene TRBJ2-1; D unresolved. Trimming left V 5 bases short and J 4 bases short, with 12 bases between. The CDR3 spans 14 residues. CDR1 and CDR2 (germline): SGHTA, FQGTGA. CDR3: CASSTRAGYNEQFF. CDR3 nucleotides: TGTGCCAGCAGCACCCGAGCTGGTTACAATGAGCAGTTCTTC.

This clonotype was seen a few times. It may be a read error: a sequence one base away is much more abundant. The chain links TRBV7-2 to TRBJ2-2; 8 bases are a match to TRBD1. The germline V gene has CDR1 SGHTA and CDR2 FQGNSA. V was pared by 4 bases and J by 7 bases, with 5 bases of the junction left unmatched. This CDR3 is 14 amino acids long. Here the CDR3 reads CASSYQGAGGELFF. CDR3 nucleotide sequence: TGTGCCAGCAGCTACCAGGGGGCGGGCGGGGAGCTGTTTTTT.

There are many counts of this clonotype. This chain connects TRBV6-1 to TRBJ1-1; D perhaps matches TRBD1 (5 bases). Germline lookup yields CDR1 MNHNS and CDR2 SASEGT. The V end was cut by 0 bases, the J end by 4 bases, with 12 bases between. The CDR3 contains 15 residues. CDR3 in amino acids: CASSEASRGSTEAFF. The CDR3 region has the DNA TGTGCCAGCAGTGAAGCAAGTCGGGGGAGCACTGAAGCTTTCTTT.

The V call is TRBV4-1, the J call TRBJ2-7; 11 positions match TRBD2. There are 16 residues in the CDR3. CDR1 MGHRA and CDR2 YSYEKL come from the germline V gene. With V trimmed by 1 base and J by 2 bases, 4 bases remained unmatched. Here the CDR3 DNA reads TGCGCCAGCAGCCAAGGGGATAGCGGGAGGGCCTACGAGCAGTACTTC. Amino acids: CASSQGDSGRAYEQYF.

The rearrangement uses TRBV6-2 or TRBV6-3 and TRBJ2-1; either TRBD1 or TRBD2 may supply D (5 bases each). V was cut by 0 bases and J by 2 bases, with 11 bases left in between. There are 16 residues in the CDR3. Germline V gene data show CDR1 as MNHEY and CDR2 as SVGEGT. CDR3 bases: TGTGCCAGCAGTTACTCGGGACGGGTCCCCTACAATGAGCAGTTCTTC. It encodes CASSYSGRVPYNEQFF.